These 7 T cell receptor beta chains were all obtained from the same sample, sequenced in a study of blood T cell repertoires in COVID-19. Libraries were prepared by immunoSEQ multiplex PCR; TCRdb keeps only in-frame clonotypes and omits some of them. This table has about 120,000 clones, around nine tenths appearing once. Sequenced input: peripheral blood. The source is a woman aged 80 or over with acute or convalescent COVID-19.

The chain employs TRBV12-3 or TRBV12-4 and TRBJ2-7, with D tentatively TRBD1 (5 bases). This CDR3 has 13 amino acids. The V end was cut by 5 bases, the J end by 2 bases, with 10 bases between. This CDR3 reads CASSKTAPYEQYF. The CDR3 DNA reads as TGTGCCAGCAGTAAGACAGCCCCCTACGAGCAGTACTTC.

The rearrangement joins TRBV3-1 (or the pseudogene TRBV3-2) to TRBJ2-5; 7 nucleotides match TRBD1. Germline CDR1 reads LGHDT; CDR2 reads YNNKEL (reference sequence). V lost 5 bases, J lost 2 bases, and 2 bases stayed unmatched. The CDR3 has 13 residues. The CDR3 bases are TGTGCCAGCAGCGGGACAGTACAAGAGACCCAGTACTTC. Its translation: CASSGTVQETQYF.

The chain combines TRBV19 with TRBJ1-2, with 11 bases lining up with TRBD1. This CDR3 is 17 amino acids long. The J segment lost 8 bases and the V segment lost 1 base, leaving 12 bases of the junction unmatched. In germline, CDR1 is LNHDA, CDR2 SQIVND (reference sequence). The CDR3 here is CASSIAVPGQGVGGYTF. CDR3 in DNA: TGTGCCAGTAGTATAGCCGTCCCGGGACAGGGGGTAGGCGGCTACACCTTC.

The chain links TRBV21-1 to TRBJ1-3; whether TRBD1, the table's D call, matches the DNA was not checked. TRBV21-1 is a documented pseudogene. The CDR3 covers 14 residues. The CDR3 region is CASSGTGAGNTIYF. As DNA, the CDR3 is TGTGCCAGCAGCGGAACAGGGGCTGGAAACACCATATATTTT.

The rearrangement joins TRBV7-2 to TRBJ1-2; weak D call: TRBD1 (5 bases). Trimming took 3 bases from V and 5 from J, leaving 7 bases between them. CDR1 SGHTA and CDR2 FQGNSA come from the germline V gene. The length of the CDR3 is 12 residues. The CDR3 coding sequence is TGTGCCAGCAGCTTCGGGGGGTATGGCTACACCTTC. It codes for CASSFGGYGYTF. Full variable domain (missing parts from reference TRBV7-2 and TRBJ1-2): GAGVSQSPSNKVTEKGKDVELRCDPISGHTALYWYRQSLGQGLEFLIYFQGNSAPDKSGLPSDRFSAERTGGSVSTLTIQRTQQEDSAVYLCASSFGGYGYTFGSGTRLTVV.

The J gene is TRBJ1-2, the V gene TRBV29-1; the D gene is possibly TRBD1 (6 bases). The V and J ends lost 6 bases and 8 bases respectively, with 16 bases between them. This CDR3 comprises 12 residues. The V gene's germline CDR1 is SQVTM and CDR2 ANQGSEA. The CDR3 reads CSVGQPREGYTF. CDR3 nucleotides: TGCAGCGTCGGACAGCCCCGGGAAGGCTACACCTTC.

The chain combines TRBV6-4 with TRBJ2-3; TRBD2 aligns across 11 bases. V trimming: 2 bases; J trimming: 4 bases; junction bases outside the gene matches: 2. Germline V gene sequence: CDR1 MRHNA, CDR2 SNTAGT. The CDR3 spans 15 residues. The CDR3 region is CASSDTSGGPDTQYF. The CDR3 bases are TGTGCCAGCAGTGACACTAGCGGGGGTCCAGATACGCAGTATTTT.